These 18 T cell receptor beta chains were all obtained from the same sample, sequenced in a study of identical twins. One entry per CDR3 protein results from TCRdb running MiXCR on the 5' RACE reads. The data hold some 240,000 distinct CDR3 sequences, with about 8.3% observed a single time. The same data also contributed to another study, on yellow fever vaccine responses in identical twins.

Material for sequencing was CD8+ T cells sorted from blood. The receptors were gathered from a woman in her late teens or twenties in good health.

This clonotype has only a few counts. V is TRBV20-1 and J is TRBJ1-2; D is possibly TRBD1 (5 bases). Per the germline V gene, CDR1 is DFQATT and CDR2 is SNEGSKA (reference sequence). The CDR3 is 13 amino acids. V was cut by 3 bases and J by 0 bases, with 8 bases left in between. The CDR3 DNA is TGCAGTGCTAGGGGGACGGCTAACTATGGCTACACCTTC. Its translation is CSARGTANYGYTF.

This clonotype was picked up a small number of times. An end of the junction differs from the germline gene, which may be a read error. As DNA, the CDR3 is TGTGCCAGCAGTGAATCCGGGGTTGACACCGGGGACCTGTTTTTT. Translation gives CASSESGVDTGDLFF. V and J are TRBV25-1 and TRBJ2-2, with D possibly called TRBD1 or TRBD2 (5 bases each). Germline V lookup: CDR1 MGHDK, CDR2 SYGVNS. CDR3 length equals 15 residues.

This clonotype was counted only a few times. This chain joins TRBV7-9 and TRBJ2-7, with 9 bases fitting TRBD1. The CDR3 has 16 residues. V lost 5 bases to trimming and J lost 3 bases; unmatched junction nucleotides: 11. The germline V gene has CDR1 SEHNR and CDR2 FQNEAQ (reference sequence). The DNA for the CDR3 is TGTGCCAGCAGCCCGAGGGACAGGGCAATTAGCTACGAGCAGTACTTC. The encoded protein is CASSPRDRAISYEQYF.

This clonotype occurred many times. CDR3 bases: TGCAGCGTTGAAGACCTTTCTGGACAGGACAATGAGCAGTTCTTC. Translated: CSVEDLSGQDNEQFF. The gene calls are TRBV29-1 and TRBJ2-1; TRBD1 agrees at 7 bases. The V and J ends lost 0 bases and 5 bases, in that order; junction bases with no gene match: 7. Germline CDR1 is SQVTM and CDR2 is ANQGSEA. This CDR3 region has 15 residues.

This clonotype has a count of ten or more. J is TRBJ2-4 and V is TRBV7-9; the match to TRBD1 covers 10 bases. CDR3 length: 16 amino acids. The germline CDR1 and CDR2 sequences are SEHNR and FQNEAQ (reference sequence). After removal of 5 bases from V and 5 bases from J, the junction contained 9 bases not matched to a gene. The CDR3 bases are TGTGCCAGCAGCGGACGGGACAGGGGTTGGGAAAACATTCAGTACTTC. As protein: CASSGRDRGWENIQYF.

A word on this clonotype: One base away lies a much larger clone, so this may be a sequencing read error. The gene calls are TRBV7-8 and TRBJ2-1; the match to TRBD2 covers 9 bases. Germline CDR1 is SGHVS and CDR2 is FQNEAQ. The CDR3 loop spans 13 amino acids. CDR3 protein: CSSSFPSGMEQFF. CDR3 bases: TGTTCCAGCAGCTTCCCTAGCGGGATGGAGCAGTTCTTC.

This clonotype was found many times. The CDR3 DNA reads TGTGCCAGCAGCTTATCACAACACAATGAGCAGTTCTTC. It encodes CASSLSQHNEQFF. This chain uses TRBV5-5 with TRBJ2-1; D remains unclear. V was trimmed by 2 bases and J by 5 bases, leaving 8 bases between them. Germline CDR1 and CDR2: SGHKS and YYEKEE (reference sequence). The CDR3 covers 13 residues.

The sample holds a few counts of this clonotype. This chain joins TRBV28 and TRBJ2-1; D uncertain. The germline V and J ends were trimmed by 5 bases and 5 bases, with 16 bases remaining between them. Germline V gene sequence: CDR1 MDHEN, CDR2 SYDVKM. The CDR3 has 15 residues. This chain's CDR3 is CASSDLGSRNNEQFF. The CDR3 region has the DNA TGTGCCAGCAGTGATCTGGGGTCTAGAAACAATGAGCAGTTCTTC.

This clonotype occurred many times. The V and J genes are TRBV27 and TRBJ2-1, with no clear D. The length of the CDR3 is 13 residues. V was trimmed by 3 bases and J by 5 bases, leaving 8 bases between them. Germline V gene lookup returns CDR1 MNHEY and CDR2 SMNVEV (reference sequence). The CDR3 region is CASSFFRNNEQFF. CDR3 bases: TGTGCCAGCAGTTTTTTTCGGAACAATGAGCAGTTCTTC.

The chain has TRBV12-3 or TRBV12-4 and TRBJ1-2; no definite D call. The germline V and J ends were trimmed by 2 bases and 4 bases, with 8 bases remaining between them. The CDR3 sequence is 13 residues long. The CDR3, as DNA: TGTGCCAGCAGTTTATCCGAGATCTATGGCTACACCTTC. Its protein is CASSLSEIYGYTF.

This clonotype was counted many times. CDR3 bases: TGCGCCAGCAGCTTGGGACAGGGAACCCTCGCTTACGAGCAGTACTTC. This translates into CASSLGQGTLAYEQYF. This chain connects TRBV5-1 to TRBJ2-7; 7 positions agree with TRBD1. The germline CDR1 and CDR2 sequences are SGHRS and YFSETQ. The CDR3 totals 16 residues. Trimming at V came to 0 bases and at J to 4 bases, leaving 10 bases not matched to a gene. Full variable domain (remainder filled in from reference TRBV5-1 and TRBJ2-7): KAGVTQTPRYLIKTRGQQVTLSCSPISGHRSVSWYQQTPGQGLQFLFEYFSETQRNKGNFPGRFSGRQFSNSRSEMNVSTLELGDSALYLCASSLGQGTLAYEQYFGPGTRLTVT.

This clonotype was counted at least ten times. The V gene is TRBV7-9, the J gene TRBJ2-1; D gene ambiguous. V was trimmed by 11 bases and J by 5 bases, leaving 7 bases between them. This CDR3 is 10 amino acids long. Germline lookup yields CDR1 SEHNR and CDR2 FQNEAQ (reference sequence). In nucleotides, the CDR3 is TGTGCCGCAGACGACAATGAGCAGTTCTTC. Translation gives CAADDNEQFF.

The rearrangement links TRBV15 to TRBJ1-1; D unresolved. Between the trimmed V and J ends, which lost 1 base and 6 bases, there was a span of 15 bases. The V gene's germline CDR1 is LNHNV and CDR2 YYDKDF (reference sequence). This CDR3 is 15 amino acids long. CDR3 in amino acids: CATSRGNSEVPEAFF. Here the CDR3 DNA reads TGTGCCACCAGCAGAGGGAATTCAGAGGTCCCTGAAGCTTTCTTT.

This rearrangement joins TRBV11-1 to TRBJ2-7, with TRBD1 as a possible D gene (6 bases). V was shortened by 5 bases and J by 0 bases, with 14 bases between the two germline ends. The germline CDR1 and CDR2 sequences are SGHAT and FQDESV (reference sequence). The CDR3 contains 15 residues. The CDR3 is CASSPKDSSSYEQYF. As DNA, the CDR3 is TGTGCCAGCAGCCCGAAGGACAGCAGCTCCTACGAGCAGTACTTC.

V is TRBV21-1 and J is TRBJ1-1; the table calls TRBD1, which could not be checked here. TRBV21-1 is a pseudogene locus. There are 17 residues in the CDR3. The CDR3: CASSRGTGGCVNTEAFF. CDR3 nucleotides: TGTGCCAGCAGCAGAGGGACAGGGGGTTGTGTGAACACTGAAGCTTTCTTT.

The sample holds a few counts of this clonotype. The chain combines TRBV27 with TRBJ2-2; unclear D gene. V lost 0 bases to trimming and J lost 7 bases, with 15 bases between them. This CDR3 is 16 amino acids long. Germline CDR1 reads MNHEY; CDR2 reads SMNVEV (reference sequence). The CDR3 coding sequence is TGTGCCAGCAGTTTATCTTCCTCTTTGGGTGTCGGGGAGCTGTTTTTT. This gives the protein CASSLSSSLGVGELFF.

J is TRBJ2-4 and V is TRBV7-8; TRBD2 agrees at 7 bases. Germline CDR1 is SGHVS and CDR2 is FQNEAQ. J lost 8 bases, V lost 5 bases, and 15 bases had no gene match. CDR3 size: 16 residues. The CDR3 region is CASSHTRAGVEDIQYF. In DNA, the CDR3 is TGTGCCAGCAGCCACACTAGGGCGGGGGTGGAAGACATTCAGTACTTC.

The chain uses TRBV5-1 and TRBJ1-1; D is unclear. The CDR3 contains 12 residues. CDR1 is SGHRS and CDR2 is YFSETQ in the germline V gene. Between the trimmed V and J ends, which lost 7 bases and 1 base, there was a span of 8 bases. The DNA for the CDR3 is TGCGCCAGCGGTGTAACGAACACTGAAGCTTTCTTT. Protein sequence: CASGVTNTEAFF.